This T cell receptor (beta chain) was observed in a study of T cells in Graves' hyperthyroidism and ophthalmopathy. The study excluded patients with uncontrolled infection, other autoimmune disease, pregnancy or lactation. Germline CDR1 reads LGHDT; CDR2 reads YNNKEL (reference sequence). The V end was cut by 2 bases, the J end by 1 base, with 16 bases between. The CDR3 covers 17 residues. Researchers took RNA transcripts and amplified the TCR beta CDR3 regions from them. Using the HTBI primer set, a first-round RT-PCR was run on the TCR CDR3. TCRdb re-called the multiplex PCR reads through MiXCR, storing one row per CDR3 protein. The repertoire consists of fewer than 350,000 distinct CDR3 sequences, with about 20% occurring once and the leading ten covering about 49%. In its sample, this clonotype was seen a few times.

The rearrangement uses TRBV3-1 and TRBJ2-3; a possible D gene is TRBD2 (5 bases). Sample: blood. The sequence was obtained from a woman aged 45 to 65 with Graves' hyperthyroidism. The CDR3: CASSQIIRVGGTDTQYF. CDR3 coding DNA: TGTGCCAGCAGCCAAATCATCCGGGTCGGGGGCACAGATACGCAGTATTTT.